The 27 T cell receptor beta chains presented below share a single source sample, sequenced in a study of T cell responses to AZD1222 COVID-19 vaccine. TCRdb keeps only in-frame clones here, not all; method: immunoSEQ multiplex PCR. The data hold 150,000 to 180,000 clones, with more than 90% observed a single time. Material: peripheral blood, obtained on day 0 of AZD1222 vaccination. The receptors were sampled from an adult in good health.

This chain connects TRBV7-6 to TRBJ2-5; D is ambiguous. Per germline, CDR1 SGHVS and CDR2 FNYEAQ. The CDR3 runs 16 residues. V lost 3 bases, J lost 2 bases, and 16 bases lay in between. CDR3 bases: TGTGCCAGCAGCTTCAGGCGGATAACGGCACAAGAGACCCAGTACTTC. Protein sequence: CASSFRRITAQETQYF.

This chain's CDR3 is CASSRTGGETEAFF. The CDR3 nucleotides are TGTGCCAGCAGCAGGACAGGGGGCGAGACTGAAGCTTTCTTT. The chain links TRBV7-2 to TRBJ1-1; 11 bases map to TRBD1. In germline, CDR1 is SGHTA, CDR2 FQGNSA. The V and J ends lost 5 bases and 5 bases, in that order; junction bases with no gene match: 4. CDR3 length: 14 residues.

In DNA form, the CDR3 reads TGTGCCAGCAGCTTAGATAGGAGGGCAGGTAATTCACCCCTCCACTTT. This translates into CASSLDRRAGNSPLHF. J is TRBJ1-6 and V is TRBV11-2; D unclear. This CDR3 comprises 16 residues. Germline V gene lookup returns CDR1 SGHAT and CDR2 FQNNGV. V dropped 0 bases and J dropped 6 bases, with 12 bases sitting between them.

CDR3 nucleotides: TGCAGCCCCTTGCGTCGGACCGGGGAGCTGTTTTTT. Amino acids: CSPLRRTGELFF. The V gene is TRBV29-1, the J gene TRBJ2-2; D unresolved. The CDR3 is 12 amino acids. From germline, CDR1 is SQVTM and CDR2 ANQGSEA. The V gene lost 8 bases and the J gene lost 5 bases, with 12 bases spanning the gap.

This chain joins TRBV2 and TRBJ1-2, with D uncertain. V was pared by 0 bases and J by 2 bases, with 13 bases between. Germline V gives CDR1 SNHLY, CDR2 FYNNEI. CDR3 length: 16 residues. DNA of the CDR3: TGTGCCAGCAGTGAAGCGGGGTGGAGACAAAACTATGGCTACACCTTC. Its translation is CASSEAGWRQNYGYTF.

V usage is TRBV9 and J usage is TRBJ1-2; 10 bases are shared with TRBD1. CDR1 and CDR2 from the germline V gene are SGDLS and YYNGEE. This CDR3 has 14 amino acids. V lost 0 bases and J lost 10; bases outside the gene matches: 6. The CDR3 nucleotides are TGTGCCAGCAGCGTAGTGGGACAGGGGAATTCCTACACCTTC. As protein: CASSVVGQGNSYTF.

This sequence joins TRBV7-9 and TRBJ1-4; no definite D call. The V and J ends lost 2 bases and 8 bases respectively, with 6 bases between them. The CDR3 is 12 residues long. Per the germline V gene, CDR1 is SEHNR and CDR2 is FQNEAQ (reference sequence). The CDR3 loop reads CASSLTGEKLFF. Written as DNA, the CDR3 is TGTGCCAGCAGCTTAACCGGCGAAAAACTGTTTTTT.

The rearrangement links TRBV7-3 to TRBJ2-2; D is ambiguous. The V end was cut by 0 bases, the J end by 7 bases, with 9 bases between. CDR3 length: 14 amino acids. Germline CDR1 SGHTA, CDR2 FQGTGA. CDR3: CASSLTGSGGELFF. The DNA of the CDR3 is TGTGCCAGCAGCTTAACAGGGTCTGGCGGGGAGCTGTTTTTT.

The rearrangement links TRBV6-1 to TRBJ2-7; the match to TRBD2 covers 9 bases. Unmatched junction bases numbered 13, after V lost 1 base and J lost 6 bases. CDR1 and CDR2 from the germline V gene are MNHNS and SASEGT. This CDR3 is 17 amino acids long. The CDR3 nucleotides are TGTGCCAGCAGTGAAGGCTATAGCGGGAGTCAGATGTTCGAGCAGTACTTC. As protein: CASSEGYSGSQMFEQYF.

This chain uses TRBV7-7 with TRBJ2-5; D is undetermined. Germline assignment: CDR1 SSHAT and CDR2 FNYEAQ (reference sequence). This CDR3 comprises 10 residues. The DNA for the CDR3 is TGTGCTATCGGAGAAGAGACCCAGTACTTC. Amino acids: CAIGEETQYF.

V usage is TRBV30 and J usage is TRBJ1-2, with D hard to call. This CDR3 contains 14 residues. CDR1 and CDR2 from the germline V gene are GTSNPN and SVGIG (reference sequence). V gave up 4 bases and J gave up 6 bases, with 18 bases separating them. CDR3 sequence (DNA): TGTGCCTGGACCCAGATAGGGAATCGGAATGGCTACACCTTC. Amino acid sequence: CAWTQIGNRNGYTF.

The V call is TRBV5-1, the J call TRBJ1-3, with 10 positions matching TRBD1. Germline V gene lookup returns CDR1 SGHRS and CDR2 YFSETQ. After removal of 4 bases from V and 1 base from J, the junction contained 8 bases not matched to a gene. The CDR3 has 17 amino acids. For the CDR3, the DNA is TGCGCCAGCAGCCTCCAGACAGGGGGCGCGTCTGGAAACACCATATATTTT. Translating it yields CASSLQTGGASGNTIYF.

V is TRBV5-1 and J is TRBJ2-1; D may be TRBD2 (6 bases). Germline V gene lookup returns CDR1 SGHRS and CDR2 YFSETQ. V was shortened by 4 bases and J by 7 bases, with 12 bases between the two germline ends. This CDR3 is built from 13 residues. CDR3 region: CASSVGLLNEQFF. The CDR3 bases are TGCGCCAGCAGCGTGGGACTCTTGAATGAGCAGTTCTTC.

The chain recombines TRBV5-1 with TRBJ1-3, with a possible D match to TRBD1 (5 bases). Germline V gene data show CDR1 as SGHRS and CDR2 as YFSETQ. Trimming removed 4 bases at V and 0 bases at J, with 17 bases between. The length of the CDR3 is 17 residues. CDR3 sequence: CASSPITGDLSGNTIYF. In DNA form, the CDR3 reads TGCGCCAGCAGCCCCATAACAGGCGATCTCTCTGGAAACACCATATATTTT.

The gene calls are TRBV28 and TRBJ1-1, with 10 bases lining up with TRBD1. The V segment lost 5 bases and the J segment 3 bases; nucleotides outside the gene matches: 3. The CDR3 spans 14 residues. From germline, CDR1 is MDHEN and CDR2 SYDVKM. The CDR3: CASSQDRGYTEAFF. CDR3 bases: TGTGCCAGCAGTCAGGACAGGGGGTACACTGAAGCTTTCTTT.

The count of this clone is one. The chain couples TRBV7-2 to TRBJ2-1, with D perhaps matching TRBD1 (6 bases). Germline V gives CDR1 SGHTA, CDR2 FQGNSA. V was cut by 5 bases and J by 0 bases, with 14 bases left in between. The CDR3 loop spans 16 amino acids. The CDR3 sequence: CASSPQQGPSYNEQFF. The CDR3 DNA follows: TGTGCCAGCAGCCCCCAACAGGGTCCCTCCTACAATGAGCAGTTCTTC. Complete variable domain (other parts from reference TRBV7-2 and TRBJ2-1): GAGVSQSPSNKVTEKGKDVELRCDPISGHTALYWYRQSLGQGLEFLIYFQGNSAPDKSGLPSDRFSAERTGGSVSTLTIQRTQQEDSAVYLCASSPQQGPSYNEQFFGPGTRLTVL.

The rearrangement links TRBV4-2 to TRBJ1-2, with D tentatively TRBD1 (6 bases). The CDR3 totals 15 residues. Trimming took off 0 bases at V and 4 bases at J, with 12 bases between the two ends. Germline CDR1 is LGHNA and CDR2 is YNFKEQ. The CDR3, as DNA: TGTGCCAGCAGCCAAGATATGGGGGGCGGCTATGGCTACACCTTC. Its protein is CASSQDMGGGYGYTF.

The chain links TRBV14 to TRBJ2-2; tentative D call: TRBD2 (6 bases). Germline CDR1 reads SGHDN; CDR2 reads FVKESK. The CDR3 is 16 residues long. V was clipped by 4 bases and J by 1 base, with 13 bases between them. CDR3 loop: CASSLTAGMNTGELFF. CDR3 sequence (DNA): TGTGCCAGCAGCCTTACAGCGGGTATGAACACCGGGGAGCTGTTTTTT.

This clone was counted a single time. This chain links TRBV7-6 with TRBJ2-3; TRBD2 might be the D (5 bases). There are 14 residues in the CDR3. Per germline, CDR1 SGHVS and CDR2 FNYEAQ. With 4 bases removed from V and 4 bases from J, the gap between germline ends came to 12 bases. The CDR3, as DNA: TGTGCCAGCAGCTCACCCGGACTTCCAGATACGCAGTATTTT. Its protein product is CASSSPGLPDTQYF.

The chain employs TRBV7-9 and TRBJ2-1, with TRBD2 identical over 9 bases. V shed 2 bases and J 1 base; nucleotides not matched to a gene: 3. The CDR3 length is 16 residues. The germline CDR1 and CDR2 sequences are SEHNR and FQNEAQ (reference sequence). The CDR3 is CASSLWLAGSYNEQFF. The CDR3 bases are TGTGCCAGCAGCTTATGGCTAGCGGGGTCCTACAATGAGCAGTTCTTC.

The genes are TRBV5-1 and TRBJ2-1; 7 bases align to TRBD2. This CDR3 is built from 15 residues. The V gene end was trimmed by 4 bases and the J gene end by 4 bases; junction bases not matched to a gene: 8. Germline assignment: CDR1 SGHRS and CDR2 YFSETQ. CDR3 sequence: CASSRNSGPYNEQFF. The CDR3 DNA follows: TGCGCCAGCAGCCGCAATAGCGGGCCTTACAATGAGCAGTTCTTC.

This clone appeared a few times. The rearrangement uses TRBV7-2 and TRBJ1-1; D ambiguous. V was pared by 5 bases and J by 9 bases, with 19 bases between. The CDR3 has 14 amino acids. Germline values: CDR1 SGHTA, CDR2 FQGNSA. CDR3 region: CASSPLAALGKAFF. The CDR3, as DNA: TGTGCCAGCAGCCCCCTCGCGGCGCTTGGGAAAGCTTTCTTT.

This clone was counted once. One end of the junction is discordant with germline, which a read error may explain. This chain uses TRBV2 with TRBJ1-2; 7 bases align to TRBD1. This CDR3 region has 13 residues. Per germline, CDR1 SNHLY and CDR2 FYNNEI. CDR3 bases: TGTGCCAGCAGAGAAGACAGGGCTGGAGGCTACACCTTC. Translation: CASREDRAGGYTF.

Only one count was recorded for this clone. This rearrangement joins TRBV28 to TRBJ1-2; 11 nucleotides match TRBD1. V was pared by 5 bases and J by 9 bases, with 17 bases of the junction left unmatched. Germline loops: CDR1 MDHEN, CDR2 SYDVKM. CDR3 length equals 17 residues. This CDR3 reads CASSQTTDRGPVESYTF. The CDR3 DNA follows: TGTGCCAGCAGTCAAACTACGGACAGGGGGCCAGTAGAGAGCTACACCTTC.

The genes are TRBV5-4 and TRBJ1-3; D remains unclear. Per germline, CDR1 SGHNT and CDR2 YYREEE (reference sequence). The length of the CDR3 is 14 residues. The ends were cut back, 4 bases at V and 2 bases at J, with 10 bases in the middle. The CDR3 coding sequence is TGTGCCAGCAGCCCCACATTCACTGGAAACACCATATATTTT. Translating gives CASSPTFTGNTIYF. Drawing the rest from reference TRBV5-4 and TRBJ1-3, the complete variable domain is ETGVTQSPTHLIKTRGQQVTLRCSSQSGHNTVSWYQQALGQGPQFIFQYYREEENGRGNFPPRFSGLQFPNYSSELNVNALELDDSALYLCASSPTFTGNTIYFGEGSWLTVV.

V usage is TRBV7-9 and J usage is TRBJ2-1, with D maybe TRBD2 (6 bases). CDR3 length: 16 amino acids. Germline CDR1 reads SEHNR; CDR2 reads FQNEAQ (reference sequence). V lost 4 bases and J 0 bases, leaving 13 bases between the germline ends. DNA for the CDR3: TGTGCCAGCAGCTCATCGGGGGTCACCTCCTACAATGAGCAGTTCTTC. This encodes CASSSSGVTSYNEQFF.

The rearrangement links TRBV11-3 to TRBJ2-1; 10 bases agree with TRBD2. Unmatched junction bases numbered 10, after V lost 4 bases and J lost 4 bases. CDR3 length: 17 residues. Germline CDR1 and CDR2: SGHNT and YENEEA. In DNA form, the CDR3 reads TGTGCCAGCAGCTCATCGTCACTAGCGGGGCTATACAATGAGCAGTTCTTC. Translating it yields CASSSSSLAGLYNEQFF.